These 15 T cell receptor beta chains originate from one sample sequenced in a study of T-cell reconstitution after alpha-beta-depleted transplantation in children. TCRbeta library preparation incorporated unique molecular identifiers. TCRdb independently ran MiXCR on the PCR reads; one entry per CDR3 protein. The sample includes some 300,000 distinct CDR3 sequences, over 9.5% of them seen just once. Sequencing used PBMCs, obtained before TCRalphabeta/CD19-depleted stem cell transplant. The receptors derive from a boy younger than two with acute myeloid leukemia, due to receive a stem cell transplant.

The rearrangement joins TRBV30 to TRBJ2-2; 7 bases agree with TRBD1. The trim removed 0 bases at V and 5 bases at J, leaving 6 bases unmatched. Germline V CDR1 and CDR2: GTSNPN, SVGIG (reference sequence). The CDR3 extends over 15 amino acids. In DNA form, the CDR3 reads TGTGCCTGGAGTGTACATACAGGGGAGACCGGGGAGCTGTTTTTT. This translates into CAWSVHTGETGELFF. The full variable domain, with the rest looked up from reference TRBV30 and TRBJ2-2, is SQTIHQWPATLVQPVGSPLSLECTVEGTSNPNLYWYRQAAGRGLQLLFYSVGIGQISSEVPQNLSASRPQDRQFILSSKKLLLSDSGFYLCAWSVHTGETGELFFGEGSRLTVL.

This clonotype has at least ten counts. The genes are TRBV12-3 or TRBV12-4 and TRBJ2-2, with D possibly being TRBD2 (5 bases). V gave up 3 bases and J gave up 1 base, with 12 bases separating them. This CDR3 spans 16 amino acids. The CDR3 reads CASSFFVGVNTGELFF. CDR3 bases: TGTGCCAGCAGTTTTTTTGTGGGAGTGAACACCGGGGAGCTGTTTTTT.

The sample holds many counts of this clonotype. The V gene is TRBV10-3, the J gene TRBJ2-3; D possibly matches TRBD1 or TRBD2 (5 bases each). The CDR3 has 13 amino acids. Germline values: CDR1 ENHRY, CDR2 SYGVKD. Trimming stripped 6 bases from V and 0 bases from J, with 7 bases between. CDR3 sequence reads: CAIRGTSTDTQYF. As DNA, the CDR3 is TGTGCCATCAGGGGGACGAGCACAGATACGCAGTATTTT.

This clonotype was found a few times. The chain links TRBV29-1 to TRBJ2-1, with 8 bases lining up with TRBD1. Germline lookup yields CDR1 SQVTM and CDR2 ANQGSEA. With 5 bases clipped from V and 0 bases from J, the junction kept 6 bases outside the gene matches. The CDR3 runs 15 residues. The chain's CDR3 is CSVSQGASSYNEQFF. Written as DNA, the CDR3 is TGCAGCGTTTCGCAGGGGGCGAGCTCCTACAATGAGCAGTTCTTC.

This clonotype was picked up a small number of times. The chain is built from TRBV7-3 and TRBJ2-2, with D tentatively TRBD2 (5 bases). Germline loops: CDR1 SGHTA, CDR2 FQGTGA. Trimming took 1 base from V and 4 from J, leaving 10 bases between them. There are 15 residues in the CDR3. The CDR3 DNA reads as TGTGCCAGCAGCTTAAGGCTAGAGGGCACCGGGGAGCTGTTTTTT. This codes for CASSLRLEGTGELFF.

The sample holds many counts of this clonotype. This chain joins TRBV4-1 and TRBJ1-5, with 8 bases identical to TRBD1. The J segment lost 6 bases and the V segment lost 3 bases, leaving 7 bases of the junction unmatched. CDR1 is MGHRA, CDR2 YSYEKL, per germline. CDR3 length: 15 amino acids. DNA of the CDR3: TGCGCCAGCAGCCAGGGACAGGTAGGGAGTCAGCCCCAGCATTTT. It encodes CASSQGQVGSQPQHF.

This clonotype appeared many times. The chain carries TRBV4-1 and TRBJ2-7; D may match TRBD1 or TRBD2 (5 bases each). The germline CDR1 and CDR2 sequences are MGHRA and YSYEKL. CDR3 length: 16 amino acids. V was trimmed by 0 bases and J by 3 bases, leaving 15 bases between them. CDR3 amino acids: CASSQDLGTRNYEQYF. The DNA of the CDR3 is TGCGCCAGCAGCCAAGATCTCGGGACCCGGAACTACGAGCAGTACTTC.

The chain has TRBV7-2 and TRBJ1-1; no clear D. The CDR3 is 13 amino acids. CDR1 SGHTA and CDR2 FQGNSA come from the germline V gene. V was clipped by 5 bases and J by 4 bases, with 11 bases between them. This CDR3 reads CASSPGPGTEAFF. CDR3 DNA sequence: TGTGCCAGCAGCCCTGGACCGGGCACTGAAGCTTTCTTT.

This clonotype was seen repeatedly, ten times or more. The chain combines TRBV3-1 with TRBJ1-2; D remains unclear. There are 14 residues in the CDR3. Per germline, CDR1 LGHDT and CDR2 YNNKEL (reference sequence). V lost 3 bases to trimming and J lost 3 bases, with 11 bases between them. The CDR3 here is CASSHGRVHYGYTF. The CDR3 DNA follows: TGTGCCAGCAGCCATGGGAGGGTTCACTATGGCTACACCTTC.

This clonotype was seen at least ten times. The chain combines TRBV5-1 with TRBJ2-7, with 11 bases that match TRBD2. In germline, CDR1 is SGHRS, CDR2 YFSETQ. This CDR3 has 17 residues. V lost 0 bases to trimming and J lost 2 bases; unmatched junction nucleotides: 7. The CDR3 loop is CASSLASLLAGAYEQYF. The DNA for the CDR3 is TGCGCCAGCAGCTTGGCCTCCTTACTAGCGGGAGCCTACGAGCAGTACTTC.

The V gene is TRBV12-3 or TRBV12-4, the J gene TRBJ2-6; no clear D. V lost 3 bases and J lost 0, with 15 bases in between. This CDR3 comprises 18 residues. CDR3 residues: CASSLEWTLGSGANVLTF. The CDR3 DNA follows: TGTGCCAGCAGTTTGGAATGGACCCTTGGCTCTGGGGCCAACGTCCTGACTTTC.

Many counts were recorded for this clonotype. The chain couples TRBV29-1 to TRBJ2-5; perhaps TRBD1 as D (6 bases). Per the germline V gene, CDR1 is SQVTM and CDR2 is ANQGSEA. The CDR3 runs to 14 residues. V was clipped by 6 bases and J by 2 bases, with 16 bases between them. Written as DNA, the CDR3 is TGCAGCGTCCTGAACAGGGTTCTACAAGAGACCCAGTACTTC. As protein: CSVLNRVLQETQYF.

In its sample, this clonotype was seen many times. The gene calls are TRBV28 and TRBJ2-5, with TRBD2 matching 10 bases. J lost 5 bases, V lost 6 bases, and 6 bases had no gene match. CDR3 length: 14 residues. CDR1 is MDHEN and CDR2 is SYDVKM in the germline V gene. The CDR3 DNA sequence: TGTGCCAGCAGGCTGACTAGCGGGTGGGAGACCCAGTACTTC. This sequence encodes CASRLTSGWETQYF.

V is TRBV4-3 and J is TRBJ1-6, with D unresolved. The V end was cut by 4 bases, the J end by 0 bases, with 10 bases between. The CDR3 spans 16 residues. Germline V gene lookup returns CDR1 LGHNA and CDR2 YSLEER. CDR3 sequence reads: CASSPKASSYNSPLHF. For the CDR3, the DNA is TGCGCCAGCAGCCCTAAGGCGAGCTCCTATAATTCACCCCTCCACTTT.

This clonotype was counted many times. The V call is TRBV29-1, the J call TRBJ2-7; perhaps TRBD2 as D (5 bases). Looked up from germline, CDR1 is SQVTM and CDR2 is ANQGSEA. The V and J ends lost 3 bases and 0 bases respectively, with 12 bases between them. CDR3 length: 14 residues. In DNA form, the CDR3 reads TGCAGCGTTGAGGACCTTGGGAGCTCCTACGAGCAGTACTTC. Translated: CSVEDLGSSYEQYF.